The next 30 T cell receptor beta chains were all read from a single sample in a study of CD8+CD57+ T cells in acquired aplastic anemia. Using genomic DNA as the template, TCR beta VDJ and CDR3 profiling was carried out. In TCRdb, the reads were re-called with MiXCR into one record per CDR3 protein. The sample has 250,000 to 350,000 distinct CDR3 sequences, around three fifths seen once. The sequencing sample was made of sorted CD4+, CD8+, or CD8+CD57+ T cells (not recorded which) from PBMCs. The receptors originated from a human donor with severe aplastic anemia or a healthy control (not recorded which).

The rearrangement uses TRBV9 and TRBJ1-5, with D possibly matching TRBD1 (5 bases). The CDR3 length is 15 residues. V lost 0 bases and J lost 11, with 18 bases in between. Germline CDR1 is SGDLS and CDR2 is YYNGEE. CDR3 in amino acids: CASSVDRGGEETQHF. CDR3 DNA: TGTGCCAGCAGCGTAGATCGCGGGGGGGAAGAGACCCAGCATTTT.

This clonotype was seen ten or more times. V gene TRBV6-6 combines with J gene TRBJ1-1; TRBD1 agrees at 9 bases. The V segment lost 4 bases and the J segment 5 bases; nucleotides outside the gene matches: 8. CDR3 length equals 15 residues. Germline lookup yields CDR1 MNHNY and CDR2 SVGAGI (reference sequence). CDR3 nucleotides: TGTGCCAGCAGTTTCGGGACAGGGCGGCGAACTGAAGCTTTCTTT. Its protein is CASSFGTGRRTEAFF.

The chain links TRBV7-9 to TRBJ2-1; the match to TRBD1 covers 12 bases. V was pared by 8 bases and J by 6 bases, with 23 bases of the junction left unmatched. Germline V CDR1 and CDR2: SEHNR, FQNEAQ (reference sequence). The CDR3 is made up of 20 amino acids. The CDR3 region is CASGPETGQGASWSPNEQFF. CDR3 coding DNA: TGTGCCAGCGGCCCGGAGACGGGACAGGGGGCGTCTTGGTCTCCCAATGAGCAGTTCTTC.

The chain couples TRBV7-3 to TRBJ2-5, with D possibly matching TRBD1 (6 bases). The germline V gene has CDR1 SGHTA and CDR2 FQGTGA. The CDR3 loop spans 13 amino acids. Trimming stripped 4 bases from V and 7 bases from J, with 13 bases between. The CDR3 coding sequence is TGTGCCAGCAGCTCGGACTTAGGGGGGACCCAGTACTTC. Its translation is CASSSDLGGTQYF.

This clonotype was recorded only once. The CDR3 DNA follows: TGCAGTGCTAATCCTGGGACAGGGCAAGTCAGCGAGCAGTACTTC. Translating it yields CSANPGTGQVSEQYF. The chain has TRBV20-1 and TRBJ2-7, with 9 positions matching TRBD1. CDR1 DFQATT and CDR2 SNEGSKA come from the germline V gene (reference sequence). V trimming: 4 bases; J trimming: 6 bases; junction bases outside the gene matches: 13. This CDR3 region has 15 residues.

The chain carries TRBV20-1 and TRBJ1-3; D gene uncertain. CDR1 is DFQATT, CDR2 SNEGSKA, per germline (reference sequence). The CDR3 sequence is 12 residues long. V lost 5 bases to trimming and J lost 4 bases, with 9 bases between them. The CDR3 reads CSAQVSGNTIYF. The CDR3 DNA sequence: TGCAGTGCTCAGGTTTCGGGAAACACCATATATTTT.

This clonotype was recorded many times. The rearrangement links TRBV20-1 to TRBJ1-1; no firm D call. The CDR3 totals 12 residues. V was shortened by 6 bases and J by 11 bases, with 19 bases between the two germline ends. Germline CDR1 DFQATT, CDR2 SNEGSKA (reference sequence). The CDR3 nucleotides read TGCAGTGCCAGTGACATACTCGGGCCGGCTTTCTTT. This sequence encodes CSASDILGPAFF.

Many counts were recorded for this clonotype. The genes are TRBV6-1 and TRBJ2-3; D ambiguous. Trimming took 6 bases from V and 0 from J, leaving 7 bases between them. CDR1 is MNHNS and CDR2 is SASEGT in the germline V gene. The CDR3 loop spans 13 amino acids. Written as DNA, the CDR3 is TGTGCCAGCAGGCCTGCTAGCACAGATACGCAGTATTTT. Protein: CASRPASTDTQYF.

The J gene is TRBJ2-3, the V gene TRBV6-5, with TRBD1 identical over 8 bases. Trimming took 2 bases from V and 3 from J; bases not matched to a gene: 4. The CDR3 contains 15 residues. CDR1 is MNHEY, CDR2 SVGAGI, per germline. CDR3 sequence: CASSYSDRGTDTQYF. CDR3 DNA sequence: TGTGCCAGCAGTTACAGCGACAGGGGAACAGATACGCAGTATTTT.

The sample holds a few counts of this clonotype. The V and J genes are TRBV7-9 and TRBJ1-6; 11 bases agree with TRBD1. J was trimmed by 7 bases and V by 1 base; bases with no gene match: 6. Germline V gene lookup returns CDR1 SEHNR and CDR2 FQNEAQ (reference sequence). The CDR3 has 17 residues. CDR3 sequence: CASSLGGTGGPNSPLHF. For the CDR3, the DNA is TGTGCCAGCAGCTTAGGAGGGACAGGGGGTCCGAATTCACCCCTCCACTTT.

This clonotype was counted only a few times. The gene calls are TRBV15 and TRBJ2-7, with TRBD1 identical over 9 bases. The CDR3 is 12 amino acids. Germline V gene sequence: CDR1 LNHNV, CDR2 YYDKDF (reference sequence). Unmatched junction bases numbered 2, after V lost 8 bases and J lost 3 bases. As DNA, the CDR3 is TGTGCCACCGGGACAGGGCGCTACGAGCAGTACTTC. This translates into CATGTGRYEQYF.

This clonotype turned up a few times. The rearrangement links TRBV5-1 to TRBJ2-7; D might be TRBD2 (6 bases). There are 14 residues in the CDR3. V was shortened by 0 bases and J by 3 bases, with 10 bases between the two germline ends. Germline CDR1 SGHRS, CDR2 YFSETQ. This CDR3 reads CASSLGDWSYEQYF. For the CDR3, the DNA is TGCGCCAGCAGCTTGGGGGACTGGAGCTACGAGCAGTACTTC.

This clonotype has a count of ten or more. The chain links TRBV5-1 to TRBJ1-1; TRBD1 is a possible D gene (6 bases). CDR1 and CDR2 from the germline V gene are SGHRS and YFSETQ. The V end lost 2 bases, the J end lost 0 bases, and 11 bases lay between the germline ends. The CDR3 is 15 amino acids. CDR3 protein: CASSLQGGMNTEAFF. CDR3 sequence (DNA): TGCGCCAGCAGCTTACAGGGCGGGATGAACACTGAAGCTTTCTTT.

The rearrangement links TRBV7-8 to TRBJ2-7; D call uncertain. V was cut by 6 bases and J by 6 bases, with 9 bases left in between. Per germline, CDR1 SGHVS and CDR2 FQNEAQ. The CDR3 is made up of 11 amino acids. The CDR3 DNA reads TGTGCCAGCAGAACAGCAGGCGAGCAGTACTTC. Protein: CASRTAGEQYF.

Only one count was recorded for this clonotype. The chain is built from TRBV20-1 and TRBJ2-5; 11 bases fit TRBD2. The CDR3 totals 20 residues. Germline V gene sequence: CDR1 DFQATT, CDR2 SNEGSKA (reference sequence). V lost 1 base to trimming and J lost 0 bases; unmatched junction nucleotides: 16. In DNA, the CDR3 is TGCAGTGCTAGAGCGGCTAGCGGGAGGACCCGTAACAGCAACCAAGAGACCCAGTACTTC. Its protein is CSARAASGRTRNSNQETQYF.

This clonotype was observed at least ten times. The chain links TRBV25-1 to TRBJ2-3; 7 nucleotides align to TRBD1. In germline, CDR1 is MGHDK, CDR2 SYGVNS. The V segment lost 9 bases and the J segment 0 bases; nucleotides outside the gene matches: 6. This CDR3 is 14 amino acids long. CDR3 in amino acids: CASGQAISTDTQYF. CDR3 DNA: TGTGCCAGTGGACAGGCGATTAGCACAGATACGCAGTATTTT. The full variable domain, with the rest looked up from reference TRBV25-1 and TRBJ2-3, is EADIYQTPRYLVIGTGKKITLECSQTMGHDKMYWYQQDPGMELHLIHYSYGVNSTEKGDLSSESTVSRIRTEHFPLTLESARPSHTSQYLCASGQAISTDTQYFGPGTRLTVL.

The rearrangement joins TRBV7-9 to TRBJ1-1; D might be TRBD1 (6 bases). Germline V gene data show CDR1 as SEHNR and CDR2 as FQNEAQ (reference sequence). Trimming pared 3 bases from V and 5 bases from J, leaving 13 bases between. The CDR3 has 14 amino acids. CDR3 in DNA: TGTGCCAGCAGCTTTCAAGGGGGAATAACTGAAGCTTTCTTT. Translating gives CASSFQGGITEAFF.

This chain uses TRBV9 with TRBJ2-3; 7 bases are a match to TRBD2. CDR1 and CDR2 (germline): SGDLS, YYNGEE. The CDR3 runs to 18 residues. With 0 bases clipped from V and 3 bases from J, the junction kept 13 bases outside the gene matches. CDR3 residues: CASSVGAGVAGGTDTQYF. In nucleotides, the CDR3 is TGTGCCAGCAGCGTAGGGGCGGGGGTCGCCGGGGGTACAGATACGCAGTATTTT.

The chain carries TRBV7-2 and TRBJ2-7, with D possibly being TRBD1 or TRBD2 (5 bases each). Germline V gives CDR1 SGHTA, CDR2 FQGNSA. V was cut by 3 bases and J by 5 bases, with 14 bases left in between. CDR3 length: 14 residues. CDR3 coding DNA: TGTGCCAGCAGCTTCGGGACCGGACGGGACGAGCAGTACTTC. Translation gives CASSFGTGRDEQYF. The full variable domain, rest sourced from reference TRBV7-2 and TRBJ2-7, is GAGVSQSPSNKVTEKGKDVELRCDPISGHTALYWYRQSLGQGLEFLIYFQGNSAPDKSGLPSDRFSAERTGGSVSTLTIQRTQQEDSAVYLCASSFGTGRDEQYFGPGTRLTVT.

This clonotype was detected a few times. V usage is TRBV7-9 and J usage is TRBJ1-1; D unresolved. In germline, CDR1 is SEHNR, CDR2 FQNEAQ (reference sequence). The CDR3 is made up of 13 amino acids. V was clipped by 8 bases and J by 5 bases, with 15 bases between them. This CDR3 is CASALPAVTEAFF. The CDR3 DNA is TGTGCCAGCGCTCTTCCTGCGGTGACTGAAGCTTTCTTT.

The CDR3 spells CASSVNEQYF. CDR3 in DNA: TGTGCCAGCAGTGTAAACGAGCAGTACTTC. The chain couples TRBV6-1 to TRBJ2-7; D is unclear. This CDR3 is built from 10 residues. V was cut by 4 bases and J by 5 bases, with 3 bases left in between. Germline V gene data show CDR1 as MNHNS and CDR2 as SASEGT.

J is TRBJ1-6 and V is TRBV20-1, with 7 bases matching TRBD1. The germline gives CDR1 DFQATT, CDR2 SNEGSKA (reference sequence). Trimming cost V 6 bases and J 1 base; bases outside gene matches: 6. This CDR3 contains 15 residues. The CDR3 nucleotides are TGCAGTGCGAGAATGACAGGGTCCTATAATTCACCCCTCCACTTT. Protein sequence: CSARMTGSYNSPLHF.

This chain links TRBV6-6 with TRBJ2-7; TRBD1 aligns across 11 bases. The CDR3 is 15 amino acids. CDR1 is MNHNY and CDR2 is SVGAGI in the germline V gene (reference sequence). Trimming at V came to 5 bases and at J to 3 bases, leaving 6 bases not matched to a gene. DNA for the CDR3: TGTGCCAGCAGTCTATCCGGGACAGGGGGCTACGAGCAGTACTTC. It yields the protein CASSLSGTGGYEQYF.

This clonotype was found many times. The genes are TRBV7-3 and TRBJ2-7; weak D call: TRBD1 (5 bases). Germline CDR1 reads SGHTA; CDR2 reads FQGTGA. The CDR3 sequence is 14 residues long. The germline V and J ends were trimmed by 2 bases and 3 bases, with 11 bases remaining between them. The CDR3 coding sequence is TGTGCCAGCAGCTTAGGTCCAGGGAACTACGAGCAGTACTTC. Its translation is CASSLGPGNYEQYF.

The chain uses TRBV7-2 and TRBJ2-3; TRBD2 matches 7 bases. Germline V gives CDR1 SGHTA, CDR2 FQGNSA. J gave up 6 bases and V 1 base, and 4 bases lay outside the gene matches. This CDR3 is built from 14 residues. CDR3 sequence reads: CASSLDQGGDTQYF. CDR3 DNA sequence: TGTGCCAGCAGCTTAGATCAGGGAGGGGATACGCAGTATTTT.

For this clonotype: Because the CDR3 is missing its conserved closing phenylalanine or tryptophan, this is likely a read error. V gene TRBV5-1 combines with J gene TRBJ2-1, with TRBD1 matching 7 bases. The germline CDR1 and CDR2 sequences are SGHRS and YFSETQ. This CDR3 spans 14 amino acids. V was pared by 0 bases and J by 7 bases, with 4 bases of the junction left unmatched. CDR3 sequence: CASSLDPGGNEQFL. The CDR3 DNA reads TGCGCCAGCAGCTTGGATCCAGGGGGAAATGAGCAGTTCCTC.

The table lists this clonotype with many counts. The gene calls are TRBV2 and TRBJ1-1; TRBD1 agrees at 11 bases. J lost 4 bases, V lost 6 bases, and 1 base had no gene match. The CDR3 runs 13 residues. Germline-derived CDR1 and CDR2 are SNHLY and FYNNEI. Written as DNA, the CDR3 is TGTGCCAGCAGGGACAGGGGGCTCACTGAAGCTTTCTTT. Its protein product is CASRDRGLTEAFF.

V gene TRBV2 combines with J gene TRBJ2-7, with TRBD1 matching over 8 bases. Germline-derived CDR1 and CDR2 are SNHLY and FYNNEI. CDR3 length: 14 amino acids. V lost 6 bases to trimming and J lost 3 bases; unmatched junction nucleotides: 7. CDR3 protein: CASSAGTGNYEQYF. The CDR3, as DNA: TGTGCCAGCAGCGCCGGGACAGGAAACTACGAGCAGTACTTC.

The chain links TRBV19 to TRBJ2-3; D might be TRBD1 or TRBD2, each matching 6 bases. This CDR3 spans 14 amino acids. Germline CDR1 and CDR2: LNHDA and SQIVND (reference sequence). V dropped 2 bases and J dropped 4 bases, with 10 bases sitting between them. The CDR3 DNA follows: TGTGCCAGTAGTATAAACAGGGAGGCAGATACGCAGTATTTT. This gives the protein CASSINREADTQYF. Full variable domain (missing parts from reference TRBV19 and TRBJ2-3): DGGITQSPKYLFRKEGQNVTLSCEQNLNHDAMYWYRQDPGQGLRLIYYSQIVNDFQKGDIAEGYSVSREKKESFPLTVTSAQKNPTAFYLCASSINREADTQYFGPGTRLTVL.

This clonotype was counted a single time. V and J are TRBV7-2 and TRBJ2-5; 8 bases agree with TRBD1. Germline V lookup: CDR1 SGHTA, CDR2 FQGNSA. V shed 0 bases, J shed 6 bases, and the junction held 6 bases outside the gene matches. This CDR3 has 15 amino acids. The CDR3 DNA reads as TGTGCCAGCAGCTTAGCCGGACAGGGCGGAAAGACCCAGTACTTC. It specifies CASSLAGQGGKTQYF.